What follows are 13 T cell receptor beta chains derived from one specimen sequenced in a study of molecular identifiers for immune sequencing clone quantification. TCRdb ran MiXCR on the PCR reads and lists one entry per CDR3 protein. The data contain 300,000 to 400,000 distinct CDR3 sequences, about a fifth of them singletons. The sample consisted of naive CD8+ T cells from blood, with Jurkat cell RNA spiked in. Subset meaning: FACS-sorted CD8+CD4-CCR7+CD45RA+ naive T cells. The receptors here all came from a human donor in good health. Some libraries in this study had Jurkat cell RNA spiked in.

A word on this clonotype: It may be a read error: a sequence one base away is much more abundant. The V call is TRBV20-1, the J call TRBJ2-3; 9 bases are shared with TRBD1. The length of the CDR3 is 16 residues. In germline, CDR1 is DFQATT, CDR2 SNEGSKA (reference sequence). CDR3 DNA sequence: TGCAGTGCTAGAGACCGGGACAGGGTGTACACAGATACGCACTATTTT. Its protein product is CSARDRDRVYTDTHYF.

This clonotype occurred many times. This rearrangement joins TRBV27 to TRBJ2-3; D remains unclear. Germline values: CDR1 MNHEY, CDR2 SMNVEV (reference sequence). V was pared by 2 bases and J by 2 bases, with 8 bases between. The CDR3 is made up of 14 amino acids. In DNA form, the CDR3 reads TGTGCCAGCAGTTTAAGGCTTTTCACAGATACGCAGTATTTT. It yields the protein CASSLRLFTDTQYF.

This clonotype was observed a handful of times. The genes are TRBV4-1 and TRBJ2-7; D remains ambiguous. The CDR3 sequence is 14 residues long. Per germline, CDR1 MGHRA and CDR2 YSYEKL. V lost 0 bases to trimming and J lost 4 bases, with 10 bases between them. Here the CDR3 reads CASSQEKGWYEQYF. The CDR3 DNA reads as TGCGCCAGCAGCCAAGAAAAGGGTTGGTACGAGCAGTACTTC.

This chain uses TRBV4-3 with TRBJ2-2; 9 nucleotides agree with TRBD1. Germline CDR1 is LGHNA and CDR2 is YSLEER. Trimming removed 1 base from V and 3 bases from J; junction bases left unmatched: 6. The CDR3 totals 17 residues. The CDR3 sequence is CASSQGRQGVYTGELFF. The CDR3 DNA follows: TGCGCCAGCAGCCAAGGAAGACAGGGGGTATACACCGGGGAGCTGTTTTTT.

As concerns this clonotype: The final CDR3 position lacks the conserved phenylalanine or tryptophan, pointing to a likely read error. J is TRBJ2-5 and V is TRBV18, with TRBD1 matching over 10 bases. In germline, CDR1 is KGHSH, CDR2 LQKENI. This CDR3 comprises 19 residues. The ends lost 6 bases at V and 3 bases at J; junction bases unmatched: 19. CDR3 coding DNA: TGTGCCAGCTCCCACGAACCAAGGGGGACAGGGGTCTATGAAGAGACCCAGTACCTC. Protein: CASSHEPRGTGVYEETQYL.

In this sample, this clonotype turned up a few times. The chain carries TRBV19 and TRBJ2-3; D is ambiguous. Germline V gives CDR1 LNHDA, CDR2 SQIVND (reference sequence). Trimming stripped 2 bases from V and 0 bases from J, with 12 bases between. The CDR3 covers 16 residues. The CDR3 sequence: CASSILASTSTDTQYF. CDR3 bases: TGTGCCAGTAGTATACTGGCATCTACTAGCACAGATACGCAGTATTTT.

This clonotype was seen ten or more times. This chain connects TRBV27 to TRBJ1-1; D unresolved. CDR3 length: 15 residues. V was cut by 5 bases and J by 3 bases, with 16 bases left in between. Germline values: CDR1 MNHEY, CDR2 SMNVEV (reference sequence). The CDR3 bases are TGTGCCAGCAGTCCAAGCACGTCCGGGGACACTGAAGCTTTCTTT. Translated, it gives CASSPSTSGDTEAFF.

V usage is TRBV27 and J usage is TRBJ2-5, with 9 nucleotides matching TRBD1. The CDR3 covers 16 residues. CDR1 and CDR2 from the germline V gene are MNHEY and SMNVEV (reference sequence). The junction had 13 bases not matched to a gene; V was cut back by 6 bases and J by 5 bases. The CDR3 coding sequence is TGTGCCAGCAGCCCCATTGCCGGGACAGGGAGTGAGACCCAGTACTTC. It is translated as CASSPIAGTGSETQYF.

This clonotype was observed many times. The chain has TRBV12-3 or TRBV12-4 and TRBJ2-2, with TRBD2 matching 8 bases. The junction had 8 bases not matched to a gene; V was cut back by 2 bases and J by 0 bases. This CDR3 comprises 18 residues. The CDR3 loop reads CASSLRVSGTSNTGELFF. CDR3 nucleotide sequence: TGTGCCAGCAGTTTAAGGGTTAGCGGGACATCGAACACCGGGGAGCTGTTTTTT.

A word on this clonotype: This may be a read error, as it is one base from a much larger clone. The conserved phenylalanine or tryptophan normally closing the CDR3 is absent here, so this likely arose from a read error. The chain uses TRBV29-1 and TRBJ1-1; D not resolved. Per the germline V gene, CDR1 is SQVTM and CDR2 is ANQGSEA. There are 12 residues in the CDR3. The V gene lost 6 bases and the J gene lost 3 bases, with 11 bases spanning the gap. The CDR3 spells CSVPLGYTEAFS. CDR3 DNA: TGCAGCGTACCCCTTGGATACACTGAAGCTTTCTCT.

This clonotype was seen ten or more times. This chain links TRBV12-3 or TRBV12-4 with TRBJ2-5; 8 bases line up with TRBD2. This CDR3 contains 19 residues. V trimming: 7 bases; J trimming: 0 bases; junction bases outside the gene matches: 19. The CDR3 loop reads CASNPGRGFTLADQETQYF. The CDR3 DNA reads TGTGCCAGCAACCCGGGCAGGGGATTCACACTAGCGGACCAAGAGACCCAGTACTTC.

Remarks on this clonotype: One base away lies a much larger clone, so this may be a sequencing read error. The conserved phenylalanine or tryptophan normally closing the CDR3 is absent here, so this likely arose from a read error. CDR3 residues: CSVGVNYGYTL. Here the CDR3 DNA reads TGCAGCGTTGGAGTTAACTATGGCTACACCCTC. V usage is TRBV29-1 and J usage is TRBJ1-2; D gene ambiguous. This CDR3 has 11 amino acids. Per the germline V gene, CDR1 is SQVTM and CDR2 is ANQGSEA. V lost 4 bases and J 1 base, leaving 4 bases between the germline ends.

This clonotype has just a few counts. The rearrangement joins TRBV20-1 to TRBJ2-2, with 7 bases that match TRBD1. The CDR3 has 12 amino acids. Germline CDR1 DFQATT, CDR2 SNEGSKA (reference sequence). J lost 7 bases, V lost 5 bases, and 4 bases had no gene match. The DNA for the CDR3 is TGCAGTGCTTTTTCAGGGGGCGGGGAGCTGTTTTTT. Protein product: CSAFSGGGELFF.